The sequence of this TCR beta chain was determined in a study of early T cells in non-severe SARS-CoV-2 infection. Study context: With bulk RNA from unsorted whole blood as input, sequencing yielded unpaired chains. Overall study results and limits: A preference for anti-spike CD8 responses marked VDJdb matching, which missed private and CD4 specificities.

As regards this clonotype: What it binds is not known.

Separate cDNA molecules each had unique molecular identifiers attached to them. MiXCR, run by TCRdb on the 5' RACE reads, gives a single entry per CDR3 protein. The sample has under 70,000 distinct CDR3 sequences, roughly 7.1% seen once. Germline V lookup: CDR1 SQVTM, CDR2 ANQGSEA. J was trimmed by 4 bases and V by 3 bases; bases with no gene match: 9. The CDR3 loop spans 14 amino acids. This receptor was obtained from an adult who was a healthcare worker with PCR-confirmed SARS-CoV-2 infection or an uninfected control (not recorded which). V usage is TRBV29-1 and J usage is TRBJ2-7, with TRBD2 matching 7 bases. Sequences were derived from whole blood, sampled at baseline. CDR3 nucleotide sequence: TGCAGCGTTGACTCCGGGGGACTACCTTACGAGCAGTACTTC. Translation: CSVDSGGLPYEQYF.